One and the same sample provided the 27 T cell receptor beta chains below, sequenced in a study of CD8 T cells in Susac syndrome. Random hexamers served to reverse transcribe roughly 0.5 to 1 ug RNA. Each CDR3 protein gets one entry after TCRdb re-called the immunoSEQ multiplex PCR reads with MiXCR. The sample shows about 210,000 distinct CDR3 sequences, less than 95% of them seen only once. Sequenced material: CD4+ T cells from PBMCs. The receptors stem from a human donor with Susac syndrome.

The genes are TRBV30 and TRBJ2-5; TRBD2 matches at 10 bases. V dropped 8 bases and J dropped 2; count of bases not matched to a gene: 5. This CDR3 contains 13 residues. Germline CDR1 and CDR2: GTSNPN and SVGIG (reference sequence). The CDR3 spells CARSGGTQETQYF. CDR3 nucleotide sequence: TGTGCCCGTAGCGGGGGGACTCAAGAGACCCAGTACTTC.

This chain links TRBV3-1 with TRBJ1-1; D ambiguous. Trimming took 4 bases from V and 1 from J, leaving 13 bases between them. The CDR3 sequence is 15 residues long. The germline V gene has CDR1 LGHDT and CDR2 YNNKEL (reference sequence). CDR3 DNA: TGTGCCAGCAGCCCGCCCGTCGAGGGGAACACTGAAGCTTTCTTT. It codes for CASSPPVEGNTEAFF.

This chain joins TRBV6-2 or TRBV6-3 and TRBJ1-1; D possibly corresponds to TRBD1 (5 bases). V dropped 2 bases and J dropped 2 bases, with 9 bases sitting between them. Germline CDR1 is MNHEY and CDR2 is SVGEGT. The CDR3 sequence is 14 residues long. This CDR3 reads CASSYGTVNTEAFF. In DNA form, the CDR3 reads TGTGCCAGCAGTTACGGGACGGTAAACACTGAAGCTTTCTTT.

V and J are TRBV15 and TRBJ1-1, with 9 bases aligning to TRBD1. The germline gives CDR1 LNHNV, CDR2 YYDKDF (reference sequence). The CDR3 contains 14 residues. Germline trimming cut 8 bases from V and 5 bases from J; bases unmatched to any gene: 9. CDR3 in DNA: TGTGCCACCGGGGTCCGGACAGGGGAAACTGAAGCTTTCTTT. Amino acids: CATGVRTGETEAFF.

The J gene is TRBJ1-2, the V gene TRBV6-5; no clear D. There are 9 residues in the CDR3. CDR1 is MNHEY and CDR2 is SVGAGI in the germline V gene. CDR3 bases: TGTGTCCAGCCGGGGGGCTACACCTTC. It codes for CVQPGGYTF.

The chain employs TRBV4-1 and TRBJ1-2; the D gene is possibly TRBD1 (6 bases). The CDR3 consists of 14 residues. CDR1 is MGHRA, CDR2 YSYEKL, per germline. V was shortened by 1 base and J by 2 bases, with 8 bases between the two germline ends. The CDR3 reads CASSQVGTNYGYTF. Written as DNA, the CDR3 is TGCGCCAGCAGCCAAGTCGGGACAAACTATGGCTACACCTTC.

The V gene is TRBV13, the J gene TRBJ2-5; weak D call: TRBD1 (6 bases). Per the germline V gene, CDR1 is PRHDT and CDR2 is FYEKMQ (reference sequence). V was clipped by 6 bases and J by 4 bases, with 18 bases between them. The CDR3 contains 15 residues. CDR3: CASSPKAGVRETQYF. The DNA of the CDR3 is TGTGCCAGCAGTCCGAAGGCAGGGGTTAGAGAGACCCAGTACTTC. Complete variable domain (other parts from reference TRBV13 and TRBJ2-5): AAGVIQSPRHLIKEKRETATLKCYPIPRHDTVYWYQQGPGQDPQFLISFYEKMQSDKGSIPDRFSAQQFSDYHSELNMSSLELGDSALYFCASSPKAGVRETQYFGPGTRLLVL.

The chain is built from TRBV7-2 and TRBJ2-7; no clear D gene. V was clipped by 5 bases and J by 4 bases, with 15 bases between them. The germline CDR1 and CDR2 sequences are SGHTA and FQGNSA. The CDR3 sequence is 14 residues long. This CDR3 reads CASSGRTSLYEQYF. As DNA, the CDR3 is TGTGCCAGCAGCGGACGGACCTCCCTTTACGAGCAGTACTTC.

The chain links TRBV20-1 to TRBJ2-5; D is undetermined. Trimming shortened V by 4 bases and J by 1 base, and 13 bases separated the two germline ends. Per germline, CDR1 DFQATT and CDR2 SNEGSKA (reference sequence). This CDR3 has 14 residues. The CDR3 reads CSATPRLGQETQYF. The CDR3, as DNA: TGCAGTGCTACGCCTCGTCTGGGCCAAGAGACCCAGTACTTC.

The chain couples TRBV20-1 to TRBJ2-5; no reliable D call. This CDR3 contains 13 residues. V was cut by 1 base and J by 5 bases, with 11 bases left in between. Per the germline V gene, CDR1 is DFQATT and CDR2 is SNEGSKA (reference sequence). Here the CDR3 reads CSARGIAGETQYF. CDR3 coding DNA: TGCAGTGCTAGAGGAATTGCTGGGGAGACCCAGTACTTC.

This clonotype has a single count. The gene calls are TRBV20-1 and TRBJ1-2; no definite D call. CDR1 and CDR2 (germline): DFQATT, SNEGSKA (reference sequence). Trimming left V 3 bases short and J 2 bases short, with 4 bases between. The CDR3 runs 11 residues. The CDR3 region is CSARTNYGYTF. CDR3 DNA sequence: TGCAGTGCTAGGACCAACTATGGCTACACCTTC.

The CDR3 DNA sequence: TGCAGTGCTTCCCGGGACAGCCCAAACATTCAGTACTTC. Protein sequence: CSASRDSPNIQYF. The rearrangement links TRBV20-1 to TRBJ2-4; 7 bases match TRBD1. V lost 5 bases, J lost 6 bases, and 7 bases stayed unmatched. The CDR3 has 13 amino acids. Germline V gene lookup returns CDR1 DFQATT and CDR2 SNEGSKA (reference sequence).

CDR3 in amino acids: CASSNRDRVHEQYF. CDR3 coding DNA: TGTGCCAGCAGTAACCGGGACAGGGTACACGAGCAGTACTTC. The rearrangement joins TRBV12-3 or TRBV12-4 to TRBJ2-7; 9 bases line up with TRBD1. The CDR3 is 14 amino acids. V lost 5 bases, J lost 5 bases, and 7 bases stayed unmatched.

J is TRBJ1-6 and V is TRBV28; 12 nucleotides align to TRBD1. The V gene's germline CDR1 is MDHEN and CDR2 SYDVKM. CDR3 length: 17 amino acids. Losses at the gene ends were 4 bases for V and 6 bases for J; bases not matched to a gene: 7. CDR3 sequence: CASSSPRDRGPNSPLHF. The CDR3 DNA is TGTGCCAGCAGTTCCCCCCGGGACAGGGGGCCTAATTCACCCCTCCACTTT.

The CDR3 is CASSQDGFSGYEQYF. The CDR3 DNA is TGCGCCAGCAGCCAAGACGGATTTAGCGGCTACGAGCAGTACTTC. This chain links TRBV4-1 with TRBJ2-7, with D perhaps matching TRBD2 (6 bases). Per the germline V gene, CDR1 is MGHRA and CDR2 is YSYEKL. There are 15 residues in the CDR3. V was shortened by 0 bases and J by 3 bases, with 12 bases between the two germline ends.

This rearrangement joins TRBV6-4 to TRBJ2-5; D not resolved. V was shortened by 5 bases and J by 2 bases, with 9 bases between the two germline ends. Germline V gene sequence: CDR1 MRHNA, CDR2 SNTAGT. The CDR3 extends over 13 amino acids. Here the CDR3 reads CASSMTEQETQYF. The CDR3 nucleotides are TGTGCCAGCAGTATGACGGAACAAGAGACCCAGTACTTC.

V gene TRBV6-5 combines with J gene TRBJ2-1; 9 bases are a match to TRBD1. V trimming: 4 bases; J trimming: 0 bases; junction bases outside the gene matches: 1. The CDR3 spans 15 residues. Germline V gene data show CDR1 as MNHEY and CDR2 as SVGAGI. CDR3 bases: TGTGCCAGCAGTTCGACAGGGGGCTCCTACAATGAGCAGTTCTTC. Protein sequence: CASSSTGGSYNEQFF.

The V and J genes are TRBV2 and TRBJ2-6; D might be TRBD1 or TRBD2, each matching 5 bases. The CDR3 has 15 residues. The germline V gene encodes CDR1 SNHLY and CDR2 FYNNEI. V was shortened by 8 bases and J by 1 base, with 12 bases between the two germline ends. The CDR3 loop is CASRGAGSGANVLTF. As DNA, the CDR3 is TGTGCCAGCCGAGGGGCCGGATCTGGGGCCAACGTCCTGACTTTC.

V usage is TRBV12-3 or TRBV12-4 and J usage is TRBJ1-5, with D perhaps TRBD1 (5 bases). The CDR3 contains 15 residues. V was pared by 3 bases and J by 1 base, with 10 bases between. The CDR3 DNA is TGTGCCAGCAGTTTTGCCAGGGACAGCAATCAGCCCCAGCATTTT. Translating it yields CASSFARDSNQPQHF.

The chain recombines TRBV6-5 with TRBJ2-5; no clear D gene. The CDR3 spans 13 residues. V was cut by 5 bases and J by 4 bases, with 11 bases left in between. CDR1 is MNHEY, CDR2 SVGAGI, per germline. The CDR3 sequence: CASSELGVETQYF. The CDR3 nucleotides read TGTGCCAGCAGTGAATTGGGCGTAGAGACCCAGTACTTC.

The genes are TRBV6-2 or TRBV6-3 and TRBJ2-1; D is ambiguous. CDR3 length: 15 amino acids. V was clipped by 4 bases and J by 8 bases, with 18 bases between them. Germline CDR1 and CDR2: MNHEY and SVGEGT. CDR3 residues: CASSFGQTVVDEQFF. The CDR3 DNA sequence: TGTGCCAGCAGTTTCGGGCAGACCGTCGTCGATGAGCAGTTCTTC.

V usage is TRBV6-6 and J usage is TRBJ1-1, with D possibly being TRBD1 (5 bases). The CDR3 contains 15 residues. V was shortened by 7 bases and J by 4 bases, with 19 bases between the two germline ends. CDR1 MNHNY and CDR2 SVGAGI come from the germline V gene (reference sequence). The CDR3, as DNA: TGTGCCAGCATCCTCGGGGCGGGGGAGAGCACTGAAGCTTTCTTT. Translated, it gives CASILGAGESTEAFF.

V and J are TRBV30 and TRBJ2-3; 8 bases align to TRBD2. Germline V lookup: CDR1 GTSNPN, CDR2 SVGIG (reference sequence). The CDR3 sequence is 17 residues long. The V gene end was trimmed by 0 bases and the J gene end by 3 bases; junction bases not matched to a gene: 11. CDR3 region: CAWSVGFGGGQTDTQYF. The CDR3, as DNA: TGTGCCTGGAGTGTTGGTTTCGGGGGGGGCCAGACAGATACGCAGTATTTT.

The chain couples TRBV9 to TRBJ1-2, with no clear D. CDR1 is SGDLS and CDR2 is YYNGEE in the germline V gene. There are 11 residues in the CDR3. Trimming took 7 bases from V and 4 from J, leaving 8 bases between them. CDR3 nucleotides: TGTGCCAGCGGTCCCAGCTATGGCTACACCTTC. Protein product: CASGPSYGYTF.

This clonotype was detected once. This chain joins TRBV7-9 and TRBJ1-1; 7 bases agree with TRBD1. V gave up 3 bases and J gave up 1 base; unmatched junction bases: 2. Germline loops: CDR1 SEHNR, CDR2 FQNEAQ (reference sequence). The CDR3 totals 14 residues. CDR3 sequence: CASSFQGENTEAFF. The CDR3 DNA follows: TGTGCCAGCAGCTTTCAGGGGGAGAACACTGAAGCTTTCTTT.

This clonotype was observed once. The rearrangement links TRBV5-4 to TRBJ1-1; D remains unclear. V shed 3 bases and J shed 0 bases, with 12 bases lying between them. Germline CDR1 is SGHNT and CDR2 is YYREEE (reference sequence). The CDR3 spans 15 residues. DNA for the CDR3: TGTGCCAGCAGCTCCATCGAAAGAGTGAACACTGAAGCTTTCTTT. It codes for CASSSIERVNTEAFF.

The chain employs TRBV16 and TRBJ1-4; 7 nucleotides agree with TRBD1. This CDR3 is 14 amino acids long. V shed 4 bases, J shed 4 bases, and the junction held 3 bases outside the gene matches. CDR1 and CDR2 (germline): KGHSY, FQNENV. The CDR3 bases are TGTGCCAGCAGCCGGACAGGAGTTAATGAAAAACTGTTTTTT. Amino acid sequence: CASSRTGVNEKLFF.